These T cell receptor beta chains were read from a single sample in a study of T cells in Graves' hyperthyroidism and ophthalmopathy. TCRdb recomputed calls from the multiplex PCR reads with MiXCR, one row per CDR3 protein. Of about 380,000 distinct CDR3 sequences in the sample, 18% were seen once. The sequencing input was blood. The receptors derive from a man between 18 and 29 years old with Graves' ophthalmopathy. The CDR3 runs from the conserved cysteine through the conserved F or W. Each record gives: CDR3 protein, CDR3 DNA, D gene, J gene, V gene, clone size. D genes are given only for firm matches. Size is omitted from some rows. Given values are once, few, many or a class for expanded clones.

cdr3_aa: CASSDDRAMNTEAFF
cdr3_nt: TGCGCCAGCAGTGATGACAGGGCCATGAACACTGAAGCTTTCTTT
d_call: TRBD1
j_call: TRBJ1-1
v_call: TRBV10-1
clone_size: .

cdr3_aa: CSVEGTGWIFANTEAFF
cdr3_nt: TGCAGCGTTGAGGGGACAGGGTGGATTTTTGCGAACACTGAAGCTTTCTTT
d_call: TRBD1
j_call: TRBJ1-1
v_call: TRBV29-1
clone_size: few

cdr3_aa: CASSRGQGLYNQPQHF
cdr3_nt: TGTGCCAGCAGTAGGGGACAGGGTTTATACAATCAGCCCCAGCATTTT
d_call: TRBD1
j_call: TRBJ1-5
v_call: TRBV28
clone_size: many

cdr3_aa: CASSLEGPRRQAFF
cdr3_nt: TGTGCCAGCAGCTTGGAGGGTCCTAGGCGGCAAGCTTTCTTT
d_call: .
j_call: TRBJ1-1
v_call: TRBV5-4
clone_size: few

cdr3_aa: CASSGGQYYGYTF
cdr3_nt: TGTGCCAGCAGTGGAGGACAGTATTATGGCTACACCTTC
d_call: .
j_call: TRBJ1-2
v_call: TRBV6-1
clone_size: many

cdr3_aa: CASSLTGLINYGYTF
cdr3_nt: TGTGCCAGCAGCTTGACAGGTTTGATTAACTATGGCTACACCTTC
d_call: .
j_call: TRBJ1-2
v_call: TRBV5-8
clone_size: .

cdr3_aa: CASSPVFSGGNNEQFF
cdr3_nt: TGTGCCAGCTCACCAGTCTTTAGCGGGGGGAACAATGAGCAGTTCTTC
d_call: TRBD2
j_call: TRBJ2-1
v_call: TRBV18
clone_size: many

cdr3_aa: CASSLGREETQYF
cdr3_nt: TGTGCCAGCAGTTTAGGTCGGGAAGAGACCCAGTACTTC
d_call: .
j_call: TRBJ2-5
v_call: TRBV5-1
clone_size: many

cdr3_aa: CASSYRLPAETQYF
cdr3_nt: TGTGCCAGCAGTTACAGGTTGCCCGCGGAGACCCAGTACTTC
d_call: .
j_call: TRBJ2-5
v_call: TRBV6-2/TRBV6-3
clone_size: .

cdr3_aa: CASSTQPLLVGTNTGELFF
cdr3_nt: TGTGCCAGCAGCACCCAACCCCTCCTAGTCGGAACGAACACCGGGGAGCTGTTTTTT
d_call: .
j_call: TRBJ2-2
v_call: TRBV7-8
clone_size: .

cdr3_aa: CASSYLALINTGELFF
cdr3_nt: TGTGCCAGCAGTTACCTGGCCCTAATAAACACCGGGGAGCTGTTTTTT
d_call: .
j_call: TRBJ2-2
v_call: TRBV6-2/TRBV6-3
clone_size: .

cdr3_aa: CASSHHGSSTDTQYF
cdr3_nt: TGTGCCAGCAGCCATCATGGTTCTAGCACAGATACGCAGTATTTT
d_call: .
j_call: TRBJ2-3
v_call: TRBV9
clone_size: .

cdr3_aa: CASSPNGQGNIQYF
cdr3_nt: TGTGCCAGCTCACCTAATGGACAGGGAAACATTCAGTACTTC
d_call: TRBD1
j_call: TRBJ2-4
v_call: TRBV18
clone_size: few

cdr3_aa: CASSPDGETQYF
cdr3_nt: TGCGCCAGCAGTCCGGATGGGGAGACCCAGTACTTC
d_call: .
j_call: TRBJ2-5
v_call: TRBV5-1
clone_size: many

cdr3_aa: CASSLDRVGIETQYF
cdr3_nt: TGCGCCAGCAGCTTGGACAGGGTAGGGATAGAGACCCAGTACTTC
d_call: .
j_call: TRBJ2-5
v_call: TRBV5-1
clone_size: .

cdr3_aa: CASSHRTGKDEKLFF
cdr3_nt: TGTGCCAGCAGCCACCGGACAGGGAAGGATGAAAAACTGTTTTTT
d_call: TRBD1
j_call: TRBJ1-4
v_call: TRBV5-8
clone_size: many

cdr3_aa: CASRRDSRTSSYEQYF
cdr3_nt: TGTGCCAGCAGGAGGGACAGCCGAACTAGCTCCTACGAGCAGTACTTC
d_call: TRBD1
j_call: TRBJ2-7
v_call: TRBV5-8
clone_size: .

cdr3_aa: CASTLRGVFQPQHF
cdr3_nt: TGTGCCAGCACACTCCGGGGGGTTTTTCAGCCCCAGCATTTT
d_call: .
j_call: TRBJ1-5
v_call: TRBV28
clone_size: many

cdr3_aa: CASSSHLGGRSNYGYTF
cdr3_nt: TGTGCCAGCAGTTCCCACCTTGGGGGGCGGTCTAACTATGGCTACACCTTC
d_call: .
j_call: TRBJ1-2
v_call: TRBV2
clone_size: many

cdr3_aa: CASSLHFATGYEQYF
cdr3_nt: TGTGCCAGCAGCTTGCACTTCGCGACGGGATACGAGCAGTACTTC
d_call: .
j_call: TRBJ2-7
v_call: TRBV5-5
clone_size: .

cdr3_aa: CASSDRTSRYEQYF
cdr3_nt: TGCGCCAGCAGTGACAGGACGTCCCGCTACGAGCAGTACTTC
d_call: .
j_call: TRBJ2-7
v_call: TRBV10-1
clone_size: many

cdr3_aa: CSAIGQANTEAFF
cdr3_nt: TGCAGCGCTATAGGACAGGCGAACACTGAAGCTTTCTTT
d_call: TRBD1
j_call: TRBJ1-1
v_call: TRBV29-1
clone_size: .

cdr3_aa: CASAEWADTGELFF
cdr3_nt: TGTGCCAGCGCCGAATGGGCCGACACCGGGGAGCTGTTTTTT
d_call: .
j_call: TRBJ2-2
v_call: TRBV6-4
clone_size: .

cdr3_aa: CASSGDFGWIRGNEQFF
cdr3_nt: TGTGCCAGCAGCGGGGATTTCGGGTGGATTAGGGGAAATGAGCAGTTCTTC
d_call: .
j_call: TRBJ2-1
v_call: TRBV11-1
clone_size: many

cdr3_aa: CSARAQGSYEQYF
cdr3_nt: TGCAGTGCTAGAGCTCAGGGGTCCTACGAGCAGTACTTC
d_call: .
j_call: TRBJ2-7
v_call: TRBV20-1
clone_size: many

cdr3_aa: CASSWTANYEQYF
cdr3_nt: TGTGCCAGCAGTTGGACAGCGAACTACGAGCAGTACTTC
d_call: .
j_call: TRBJ2-7
v_call: TRBV6-1
clone_size: few

cdr3_aa: CASSLASSNTEAFF
cdr3_nt: TGTGCCAGCAGCTTAGCTTCCTCTAACACTGAAGCTTTCTTT
d_call: .
j_call: TRBJ1-1
v_call: TRBV7-9
clone_size: .

cdr3_aa: CASSLRGRGLSNQPQHF
cdr3_nt: TGTGCCAGCAGTTTAAGGGGCAGGGGGCTTAGCAATCAGCCCCAGCATTTT
d_call: TRBD1
j_call: TRBJ1-5
v_call: TRBV7-9
clone_size: few

cdr3_aa: CASSLSRTYSNQPQHF
cdr3_nt: TGTGCCAGCAGTTTATCTAGGACGTATAGCAATCAGCCCCAGCATTTT
d_call: .
j_call: TRBJ1-5
v_call: TRBV27
clone_size: few

cdr3_aa: CASSLALAGGPDTQYF
cdr3_nt: TGCGCCAGCAGCTTGGCGTTAGCGGGGGGCCCAGATACGCAGTATTTT
d_call: TRBD2
j_call: TRBJ2-3
v_call: TRBV5-1
clone_size: .

cdr3_aa: CATSLDMLGNTEAFF
cdr3_nt: TGTGCCACCAGCTTGGACATGTTGGGGAACACTGAAGCTTTCTTT
d_call: .
j_call: TRBJ1-1
v_call: TRBV15
clone_size: many

cdr3_aa: CASSKQYATNEKLFF
cdr3_nt: TGCGCCAGCAGCAAACAGTATGCAACTAATGAAAAACTGTTTTTT
d_call: .
j_call: TRBJ1-4
v_call: TRBV10-2
clone_size: few

cdr3_aa: CASRITGVWDTGELFF
cdr3_nt: TGTGCCAGCAGGATTACAGGGGTTTGGGACACCGGGGAGCTGTTTTTT
d_call: TRBD1
j_call: TRBJ2-2
v_call: TRBV6-2/TRBV6-3
clone_size: .

cdr3_aa: CSAVLASPDTQYF
cdr3_nt: TGCAGCGCGGTACTAGCGTCCCCGGATACGCAGTATTTT
d_call: TRBD2
j_call: TRBJ2-3
v_call: TRBV29-1
clone_size: many

cdr3_aa: CASSQTGPSTDTQYF
cdr3_nt: TGTGCCAGCAGCCAGACAGGGCCAAGCACAGATACGCAGTATTTT
d_call: TRBD1
j_call: TRBJ2-3
v_call: TRBV3-1
clone_size: few

cdr3_aa: CASSLSPRATDTQYF
cdr3_nt: TGTGCCAGCAGCTTAAGTCCCAGGGCGACAGATACGCAGTATTTT
d_call: .
j_call: TRBJ2-3
v_call: TRBV7-6
clone_size: many

cdr3_aa: CASSWTSGRAFTDTQYF
cdr3_nt: TGTGCCAGCAGTTGGACTAGCGGGAGGGCCTTCACAGATACGCAGTATTTT
d_call: TRBD2
j_call: TRBJ2-3
v_call: TRBV28
clone_size: .

cdr3_aa: CASSIISAGGTDTQYF
cdr3_nt: TGTGCCAGCAGCATCATTAGCGCGGGGGGAACAGATACGCAGTATTTT
d_call: TRBD2
j_call: TRBJ2-3
v_call: TRBV7-2
clone_size: many

cdr3_aa: CASSPRSSSSGDTDTQYF
cdr3_nt: TGTGCCAGCAGCCCCCGCAGCTCCTCAAGCGGGGACACAGATACGCAGTATTTT
d_call: TRBD2
j_call: TRBJ2-3
v_call: TRBV7-9
clone_size: few

cdr3_aa: CASSPGTVHEQYF
cdr3_nt: TGTGCCAGCAGCCCCGGGACAGTCCACGAGCAGTACTTC
d_call: TRBD1
j_call: TRBJ2-7
v_call: TRBV5-5
clone_size: many

cdr3_aa: CASSAHPPRGYTEAFF
cdr3_nt: TGTGCCAGCAGTGCCCACCCCCCAAGGGGCTACACTGAAGCTTTCTTT
d_call: .
j_call: TRBJ1-1
v_call: TRBV2
clone_size: .

cdr3_aa: CAISPTGLLGAFF
cdr3_nt: TGTGCCATCAGCCCAACAGGACTCCTTGGGGCTTTCTTT
d_call: .
j_call: TRBJ1-1
v_call: TRBV10-3
clone_size: many

cdr3_aa: CASSMDLSGGARNEQFF
cdr3_nt: TGTGCCAGTAGTATGGATCTCAGCGGGGGGGCCCGCAATGAGCAGTTCTTC
d_call: TRBD2
j_call: TRBJ2-1
v_call: TRBV19
clone_size: few

cdr3_aa: CASNRVQGNTEAFF
cdr3_nt: TGTGCCAGCAACCGGGTTCAGGGGAACACTGAAGCTTTCTTT
d_call: .
j_call: TRBJ1-1
v_call: TRBV2
clone_size: many

cdr3_aa: CASSVDGRTNTEAFF
cdr3_nt: TGTGCCAGCAGCGTAGACGGACGGACGAACACTGAAGCTTTCTTT
d_call: .
j_call: TRBJ1-1
v_call: TRBV9
clone_size: many

cdr3_aa: CAISDSGEKLFF
cdr3_nt: TGTGCCATCAGTGACAGTGGAGAAAAACTGTTTTTT
d_call: .
j_call: TRBJ1-4
v_call: TRBV10-3
clone_size: .

cdr3_aa: CASSDGRLQSGTLHF
cdr3_nt: TGTGCCAGCAGCGACGGGAGGCTACAATCGGGGACCCTCCACTTT
d_call: .
j_call: TRBJ1-6
v_call: TRBV9
clone_size: few

cdr3_aa: CASSSTTGTYEQYF
cdr3_nt: TGTGCCAGCAGCTCGACGACAGGGACCTACGAGCAGTACTTC
d_call: TRBD1
j_call: TRBJ2-7
v_call: TRBV5-5
clone_size: many

cdr3_aa: CASSLFLENTEAFF
cdr3_nt: TGTGCCAGCAGCTTGTTCTTGGAGAACACTGAAGCTTTCTTT
d_call: .
j_call: TRBJ1-1
v_call: TRBV5-4
clone_size: .

cdr3_aa: CASSRGVIDTQYF
cdr3_nt: TGTGCCAGCAGCAGGGGTGTCATAGATACGCAGTATTTT
d_call: .
j_call: TRBJ2-3
v_call: TRBV2
clone_size: many

cdr3_aa: CASSQGPGGEETQYF
cdr3_nt: TGTGCCAGCAGCCAAGGTCCCGGCGGGGAAGAGACCCAGTACTTC
d_call: .
j_call: TRBJ2-5
v_call: TRBV3-1
clone_size: .

cdr3_aa: CASRFSFRVDSPLHF
cdr3_nt: TGTGCCAGCAGATTTAGTTTCAGGGTAGATTCACCCCTCCACTTT
d_call: .
j_call: TRBJ1-6
v_call: TRBV13
clone_size: .